The clone carrying this TCR beta chain was seen only once. The sample comes from a study of blood T cell repertoires in COVID-19. Self-reported history from a screening survey and questionnaire set each donor's cohort. The data were produced by immunoSEQ multiplex PCR, yet TCRdb's version contains in-frame clones alone and is incomplete. The sample records roughly 300,000 clones, around 85% being singletons. The germline V gene encodes CDR1 LNHNV and CDR2 YYDKDF (reference sequence). CDR3 length: 15 residues. With 0 bases clipped from V and 4 bases from J, the junction kept 2 bases outside the gene matches.

The chain employs TRBV15 and TRBJ2-2, with TRBD1 matching over 7 bases. The clonotype was recovered from a woman between 35 and 50 years old with acute COVID-19. Sequencing used PBMCs or T cells enriched from blood (not recorded which). The CDR3 nucleotides read TGTGCCACCAGCAGAGACACAGGGGTCACCGGGGAGCTGTTTTTT. It codes for CATSRDTGVTGELFF. The full variable domain, rest sourced from reference TRBV15 and TRBJ2-2, is DAMVIQNPRYQVTQFGKPVTLSCSQTLNHNVMYWYQQKSSQAPKLLFHYYDKDFNNEADTPDNFQSRRPNTSFCFLDIRSPGLGDTAMYLCATSRDTGVTGELFFGEGSRLTVL.